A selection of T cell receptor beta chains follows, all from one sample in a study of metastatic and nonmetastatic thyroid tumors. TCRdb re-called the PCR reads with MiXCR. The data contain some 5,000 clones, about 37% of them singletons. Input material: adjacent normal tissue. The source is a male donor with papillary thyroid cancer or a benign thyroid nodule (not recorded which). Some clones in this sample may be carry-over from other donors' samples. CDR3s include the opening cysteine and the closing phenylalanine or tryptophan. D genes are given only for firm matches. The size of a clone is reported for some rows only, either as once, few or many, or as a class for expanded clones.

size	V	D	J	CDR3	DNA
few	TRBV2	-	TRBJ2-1	CASSGNSDNEQFF	TGTGCCAGCAGTGGGAACAGTGACAATGAGCAGTTCTTC
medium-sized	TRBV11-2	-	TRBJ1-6	CASSQDNSPLHF	TGTGCCAGCAGCCAGGATAATTCACCCCTCCACTTT
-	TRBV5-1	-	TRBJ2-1	CASSSASSYNEQFF	TGCGCCAGCAGCTCAGCTAGTTCCTACAATGAGCAGTTCTTC
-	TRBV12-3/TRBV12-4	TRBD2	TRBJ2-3	CASSWGGGAGDTQYF	TGTGCCAGCAGTTGGGGCGGGGGGGCCGGAGATACGCAGTATTTT
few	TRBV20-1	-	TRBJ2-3	CSARYYLKDTQYF	TGCAGTGCTAGATACTACTTGAAAGATACGCAGTATTTT
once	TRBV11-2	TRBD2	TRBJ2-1	CASSLDRLAGVDNEQFF	TGTGCCAGCAGCTTAGATAGGCTAGCGGGAGTTGATAATGAGCAGTTCTTC
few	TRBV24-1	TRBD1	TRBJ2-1	CATSDSGQGSYNEQFF	TGTGCCACCAGTGATTCGGGACAGGGGTCCTACAATGAGCAGTTCTTC
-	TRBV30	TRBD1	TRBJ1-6	CACQGADNSPLHF	TGTGCCTGCCAGGGGGCTGACAATTCACCCCTCCACTTT
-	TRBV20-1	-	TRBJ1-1	CSARDSVVYTEAFF	TGCAGTGCTAGGGACAGTGTGGTGTACACTGAAGCTTTCTTT
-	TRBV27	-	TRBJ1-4	CAGSLRAGRRVNEKLFF	TGTGCCGGCAGTTTAAGGGCCGGAAGGAGGGTTAATGAAAAACTGTTTTTT
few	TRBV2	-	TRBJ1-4	CASRRTESNEKLFF	TGTGCCAGCAGGAGGACAGAGTCTAATGAAAAACTGTTTTTT
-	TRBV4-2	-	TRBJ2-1	CASSQELQGRNNEQFF	TGTGCCAGCAGCCAAGAGCTACAGGGAAGGAACAACGAGCAGTTCTTC
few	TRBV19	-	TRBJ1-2	CASSIGGLYGYTF	TGTGCCAGTAGTATTGGGGGATTATATGGCTACACCTTC
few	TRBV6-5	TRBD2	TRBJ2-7	CASSTPSGYVGHEQYF	TGTGCCAGCAGTACTCCTAGCGGGTACGTTGGCCACGAGCAGTACTTC
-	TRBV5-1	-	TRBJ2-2	CASSLATGRNTGELFF	TGCGCCAGCAGCTTGGCGACGGGGCGTAACACCGGGGAGCTGTTTTTT
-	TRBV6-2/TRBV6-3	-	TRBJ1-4	CASTRVTNEKLFF	TGTGCCAGCACCAGGGTAACTAATGAAAAACTGTTTTTT
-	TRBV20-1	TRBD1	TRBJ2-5	CSARGSEGAQETQYF	TGCAGTGCTAGAGGCTCCGAGGGGGCCCAAGAGACCCAGTACTTC
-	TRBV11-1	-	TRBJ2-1	CASSFTRLVHEQFF	TGTGCCAGCAGCTTTACACGGTTGGTCCATGAGCAGTTCTTC
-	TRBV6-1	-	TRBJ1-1	CASTSGNEAFF	TGTGCCAGCACATCAGGAAATGAAGCTTTCTTT
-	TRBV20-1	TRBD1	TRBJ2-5	CSASDRDRGTKTQYF	TGCAGTGCTAGCGACCGGGACAGGGGGACGAAGACCCAGTACTTC
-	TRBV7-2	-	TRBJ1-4	CASSFAGEEKLFF	TGTGCCAGCAGCTTCGCAGGGGAGGAAAAACTGTTTTTT
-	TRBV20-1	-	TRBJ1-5	CSARAPTEGNQPQHF	TGCAGTGCTAGAGCCCCCACGGAGGGCAATCAGCCCCAGCATTTT
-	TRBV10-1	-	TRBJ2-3	CASSESRQRSTGTDTQYF	TGCGCCAGCAGTGAGTCCCGACAGCGTTCTACCGGCACAGATACGCAGTATTTT
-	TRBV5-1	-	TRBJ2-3	CASSRTPVRTDTQYF	TGCGCCAGCAGTCGAACTCCCGTTCGCACAGATACGCAGTATTTT